These T cell receptor beta chains were read from a single sample in a study of blood T cell repertoires in COVID-19. Profiling relied on immunoSEQ multiplex PCR, and the TCRdb table lists in-frame clones only, not all of them. This sample has about 220,000 clones, with around 84% found just once. Input material: peripheral blood. Source of these receptors: a human donor in a cohort sampled during active COVID-19. The CDR3 runs from the conserved cysteine through the conserved F or W. The D gene is left open where the match is weak. Clone size, where shown, is once, few, many, or a class for clones that have expanded.

J | V | D | size | CDR3 | DNA
TRBJ1-5 | TRBV15 | . | . | CATSSAGAYNQPQHF | TGTGCCACCAGCAGTGCAGGGGCCTACAATCAGCCCCAGCATTTT
TRBJ2-7 | TRBV28 | . | . | CASSRVSYEQYF | TGTGCCAGCAGTCGCGTCTCCTACGAGCAGTACTTC
TRBJ2-3 | TRBV19 | . | . | CASSPQGQRTDTQYF | TGTGCCAGTAGTCCTCAGGGACAACGCACAGATACGCAGTATTTT
TRBJ2-1 | TRBV19 | . | . | CASSPRTVTSNEQFF | TGTGCCAGTTCACCCCGAACCGTCACAAGCAATGAGCAGTTCTTC
TRBJ2-2 | TRBV28 | . | . | CASRASAANTGELFF | TGTGCCAGCAGGGCGAGCGCGGCGAACACCGGGGAGCTGTTTTTT
TRBJ1-3 | TRBV30 | . | . | CAWSVGAGSYSGNTIYF | TGTGCCTGGAGTGTAGGGGCAGGGTCCTACTCTGGAAACACCATATATTTT
TRBJ2-2 | TRBV29-1 | . | . | CSVEETATGELFF | TGCAGCGTTGAAGAGACAGCTACCGGGGAGCTGTTTTTT
TRBJ2-2 | TRBV5-1 | . | few | CASRGGVNTGELFF | TGCGCCAGCAGGGGGGGAGTGAACACCGGGGAGCTGTTTTTT
TRBJ1-1 | TRBV25-1 | . | . | CASSDLTGNFGEAFF | TGTGCCAGCAGTGACCTTACAGGGAATTTCGGTGAAGCTTTCTTT
TRBJ2-1 | TRBV7-9 | TRBD2 | . | CASSLVIEVAGVNEQFF | TGTGCCAGCAGCTTAGTCATTGAGGTAGCGGGAGTCAATGAGCAGTTCTTC
TRBJ1-1 | TRBV3-1/TRBV3-2 | . | many | CASSQGGRATGTEAFF | TGTGCCAGCAGCCAAGGGGGCAGGGCCACGGGCACTGAAGCTTTCTTT
TRBJ2-3 | TRBV4-1 | . | . | CASSQNAGDTQYF | TGCGCCAGCAGCCAGAATGCGGGAGATACGCAGTATTTT
TRBJ2-5 | TRBV4-1 | . | . | CASSQSRRRQGPETQYF | TGCGCCAGCAGCCAATCCCGACGGCGGCAGGGCCCGGAGACCCAGTACTTC
TRBJ1-3 | TRBV24-1 | . | few | CATTGPSGNTIYF | TGTGCCACCACAGGCCCCTCTGGAAACACCATATATTTT
TRBJ1-2 | TRBV5-8 | . | . | CASSVDGDYGYTF | TGTGCCAGCAGCGTAGACGGGGACTATGGCTACACCTTC
TRBJ1-2 | TRBV18 | . | . | CASSLPVGGDYGYTF | TGTGCCAGCTCACTCCCGGTCGGAGGCGACTATGGCTACACCTTC